The present T cell receptor (beta chain) was sequenced within a study of blood T cells in healthy people across ages. Study results and caveats: It was the long-lived donors that had more naive CD4+ cells and higher diversity than aged donors.

The CDR3 extends over 13 amino acids. V was trimmed by 5 bases and J by 5 bases, leaving 11 bases between them. About this clonotype itself: The antigen is unknown.

With a J-beta primer mix and a sample-barcoded 5' primer, a second PCR ran about 7 to 12 cycles. In TCRdb, the 5' RACE reads were re-called with MiXCR into one record per CDR3 protein. The profile shows over a million distinct CDR3 sequences, approximately 59% of them singletons. The sample was blood. The V gene is TRBV12-3 or TRBV12-4, the J gene TRBJ2-3; the D is unclear. This receptor was identified in a young man in good health. The CDR3 protein is CASSVGLLDTQYF. The CDR3 DNA is TGTGCCAGCAGTGTAGGGCTACTAGATACGCAGTATTTT.